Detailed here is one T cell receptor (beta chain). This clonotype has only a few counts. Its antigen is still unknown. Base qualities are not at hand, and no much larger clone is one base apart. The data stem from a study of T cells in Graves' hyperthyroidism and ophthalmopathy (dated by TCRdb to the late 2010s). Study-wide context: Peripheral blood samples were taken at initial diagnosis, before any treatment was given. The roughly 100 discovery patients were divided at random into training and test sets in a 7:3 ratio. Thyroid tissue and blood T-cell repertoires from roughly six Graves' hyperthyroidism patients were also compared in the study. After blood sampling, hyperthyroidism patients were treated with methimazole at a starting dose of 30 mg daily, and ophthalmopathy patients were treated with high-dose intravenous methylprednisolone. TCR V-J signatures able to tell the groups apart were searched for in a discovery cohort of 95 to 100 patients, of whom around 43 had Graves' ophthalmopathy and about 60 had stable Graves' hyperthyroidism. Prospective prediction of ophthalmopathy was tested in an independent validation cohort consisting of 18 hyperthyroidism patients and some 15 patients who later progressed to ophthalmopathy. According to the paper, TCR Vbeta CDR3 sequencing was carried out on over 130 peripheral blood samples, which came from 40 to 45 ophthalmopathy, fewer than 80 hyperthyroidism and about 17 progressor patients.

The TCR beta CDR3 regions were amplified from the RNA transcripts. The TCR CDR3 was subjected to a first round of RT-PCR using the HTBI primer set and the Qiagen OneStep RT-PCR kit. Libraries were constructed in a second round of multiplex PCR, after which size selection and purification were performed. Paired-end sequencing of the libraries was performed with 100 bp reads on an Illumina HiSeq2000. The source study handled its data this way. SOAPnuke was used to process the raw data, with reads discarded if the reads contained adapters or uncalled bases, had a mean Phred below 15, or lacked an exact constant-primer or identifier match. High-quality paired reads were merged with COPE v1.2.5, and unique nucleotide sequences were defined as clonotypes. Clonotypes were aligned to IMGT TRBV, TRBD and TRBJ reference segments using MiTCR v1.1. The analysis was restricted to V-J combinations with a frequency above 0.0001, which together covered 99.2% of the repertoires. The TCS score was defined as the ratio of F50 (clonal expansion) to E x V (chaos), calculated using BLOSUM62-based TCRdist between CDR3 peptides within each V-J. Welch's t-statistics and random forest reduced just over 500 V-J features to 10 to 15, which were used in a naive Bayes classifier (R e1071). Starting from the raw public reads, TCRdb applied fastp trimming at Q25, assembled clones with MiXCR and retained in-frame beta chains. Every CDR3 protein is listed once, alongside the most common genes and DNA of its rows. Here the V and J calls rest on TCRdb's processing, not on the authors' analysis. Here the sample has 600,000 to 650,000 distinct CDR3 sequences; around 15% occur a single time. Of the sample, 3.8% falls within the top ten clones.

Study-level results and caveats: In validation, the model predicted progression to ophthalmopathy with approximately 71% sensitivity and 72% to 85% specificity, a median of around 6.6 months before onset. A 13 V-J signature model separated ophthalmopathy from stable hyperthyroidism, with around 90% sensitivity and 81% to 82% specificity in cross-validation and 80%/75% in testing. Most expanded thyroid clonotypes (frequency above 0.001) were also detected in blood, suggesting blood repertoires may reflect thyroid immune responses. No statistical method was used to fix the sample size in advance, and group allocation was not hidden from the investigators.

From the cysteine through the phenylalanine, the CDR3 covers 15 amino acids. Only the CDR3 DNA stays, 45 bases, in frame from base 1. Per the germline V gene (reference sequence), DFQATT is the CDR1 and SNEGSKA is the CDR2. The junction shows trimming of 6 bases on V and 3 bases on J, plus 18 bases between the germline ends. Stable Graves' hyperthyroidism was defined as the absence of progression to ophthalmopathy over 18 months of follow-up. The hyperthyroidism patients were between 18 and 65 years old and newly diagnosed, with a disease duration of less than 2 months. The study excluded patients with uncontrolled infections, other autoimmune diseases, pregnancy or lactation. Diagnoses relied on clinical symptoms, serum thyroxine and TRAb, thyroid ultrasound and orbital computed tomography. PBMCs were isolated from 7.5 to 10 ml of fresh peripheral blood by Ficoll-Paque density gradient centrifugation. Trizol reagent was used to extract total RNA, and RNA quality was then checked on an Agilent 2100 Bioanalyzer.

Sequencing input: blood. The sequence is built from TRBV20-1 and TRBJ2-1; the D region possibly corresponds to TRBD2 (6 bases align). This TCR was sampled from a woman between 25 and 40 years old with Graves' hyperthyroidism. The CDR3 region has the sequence CSAAGLADYYNEQFF. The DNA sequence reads TGCAGTGCGGCCGGCTTAGCGGACTACTACAATGAGCAGTTCTTC.